These 3 T cell receptor beta chains were sequenced from one sample in a study of CD8 T cells in ankylosing spondylitis. TCRdb redid the calling of the 5' RACE reads with MiXCR, one entry per CDR3 protein. The table shows tens of thousands of distinct CDR3 sequences, with around 6% occurring only once. Sequences were obtained from blood, either unsorted or a sorted T cell fraction (not recorded which). The source of these receptors is a male donor with ankylosing spondylitis or in good health (not recorded which).

This clonotype was picked up many times. The rearrangement links TRBV21-1 to TRBJ2-7; the table's D call of TRBD1 was not tested on the DNA. TRBV21-1 is listed as a pseudogene. The CDR3 is 16 amino acids. Written as DNA, the CDR3 is TGTGCCAGCAGCAAGTGGGCCCCAGGGGGGCCCTACGAGCAGTACTTC. The encoded protein is CASSKWAPGGPYEQYF.

This clonotype has only a few counts. V usage is TRBV10-3 and J usage is TRBJ1-6; 9 bases match TRBD1. The junction had 9 bases not matched to a gene; V was cut back by 8 bases and J by 10 bases. Germline loops: CDR1 ENHRY, CDR2 SYGVKD. This CDR3 region has 14 residues. The CDR3 sequence is CAIGGQGRRSPLHF. In DNA, the CDR3 is TGTGCCATCGGGGGACAGGGTCGACGATCACCCCTCCACTTT.

This clonotype was detected many times. The chain couples TRBV5-1 to TRBJ2-3; D uncertain. Trimming pared 1 base from V and 1 base from J, leaving 16 bases between. This CDR3 comprises 17 residues. Germline V gene lookup returns CDR1 SGHRS and CDR2 YFSETQ. The CDR3 here is CASSLTPGPYGTDTQYF. The CDR3 DNA reads as TGCGCCAGCAGCTTGACCCCTGGACCCTATGGCACAGATACGCAGTATTTT.